The 19 T cell receptor beta chains reported below all come from one sample, sequenced in a study of blood T cell repertoires in COVID-19. The data were produced by immunoSEQ multiplex PCR, yet TCRdb's version contains in-frame clones alone and is incomplete. The data show some 29,000 clones, 84% seen once. The sequencing input was peripheral blood. Every receptor here comes from an elderly man with active COVID-19.

The chain links TRBV19 to TRBJ2-1, with D possibly being TRBD2 (5 bases). The CDR3 spans 14 residues. Germline V CDR1 and CDR2: LNHDA, SQIVND (reference sequence). V was trimmed by 5 bases and J by 2 bases, leaving 10 bases between them. The CDR3 protein is CASSRTATYNEQFF. The CDR3 DNA reads TGTGCCAGTAGTCGGACTGCCACCTACAATGAGCAGTTCTTC.

This clone turned up a few times. The rearrangement uses TRBV10-3 and TRBJ1-4; possibly TRBD1 for D (5 bases). The CDR3 is made up of 15 amino acids. V lost 3 bases to trimming and J lost 6 bases, with 14 bases between them. Germline CDR1 is ENHRY and CDR2 is SYGVKD. The CDR3 DNA sequence: TGTGCCATCAGTGATATAGGAGGGGACGATGAAAAACTGTTTTTT. Translating it yields CAISDIGGDDEKLFF.

The chain has TRBV2 and TRBJ1-2, with D possibly being TRBD1 (6 bases). Germline CDR1 is SNHLY and CDR2 is FYNNEI. There are 14 residues in the CDR3. V dropped 5 bases and J dropped 0 bases, with 10 bases sitting between them. The CDR3 is CASSLQGSNYGYTF. The CDR3, as DNA: TGTGCCAGCAGTTTACAGGGCTCTAACTATGGCTACACCTTC.

The chain employs TRBV30 and TRBJ1-1, with 8 bases identical to TRBD1. The germline gives CDR1 GTSNPN, CDR2 SVGIG (reference sequence). The CDR3 is made up of 14 amino acids. V shed 1 base and J 1 base; nucleotides not matched to a gene: 2. The CDR3 DNA reads TGTGCCTGGAGTGCCGACAGGGGGAACACTGAAGCTTTCTTT. The encoded protein is CAWSADRGNTEAFF.

This sequence joins TRBV6-5 and TRBJ1-1; D unclear. The CDR3 sequence is 13 residues long. Germline V gives CDR1 MNHEY, CDR2 SVGAGI. V lost 8 bases and J lost 10, with 20 bases in between. The CDR3 region is CASCQLGPRVAFF. The CDR3 DNA sequence: TGTGCCAGCTGTCAACTGGGCCCGAGGGTAGCTTTCTTT.

The chain couples TRBV19 to TRBJ2-3; 7 nucleotides line up with TRBD2. Germline trimming cut 5 bases from V and 7 bases from J; bases unmatched to any gene: 9. The CDR3 has 14 residues. Germline V gene data show CDR1 as LNHDA and CDR2 as SQIVND (reference sequence). In DNA form, the CDR3 reads TGTGCCAGTAGTCCTCCGGGACTAAGGAATACGCAGTATTTT. This codes for CASSPPGLRNTQYF.

The chain is built from TRBV7-9 and TRBJ2-6; tentative D call: TRBD1 (6 bases). V lost 2 bases and J 0 bases, leaving 8 bases between the germline ends. This CDR3 contains 16 residues. Germline V gene data show CDR1 as SEHNR and CDR2 as FQNEAQ (reference sequence). CDR3 nucleotide sequence: TGTGCCAGCAGCTTATCCAGGGGCTCTGGGGCCAACGTCCTGACTTTC. It encodes CASSLSRGSGANVLTF.

This clone was seen just once. The J gene is TRBJ1-2, the V gene TRBV6-5, with TRBD1 as a possible D gene (5 bases). Trimming removed 8 bases at V and 0 bases at J, with 13 bases between. Germline loops: CDR1 MNHEY, CDR2 SVGAGI. CDR3 length: 14 residues. The CDR3 reads CASGYRRTNYGYTF. CDR3 sequence (DNA): TGTGCCAGCGGATACAGGAGAACTAACTATGGCTACACCTTC.

The V and J genes are TRBV11-2 and TRBJ2-1; 9 nucleotides agree with TRBD2. Germline assignment: CDR1 SGHAT and CDR2 FQNNGV. After removal of 1 base from V and 1 base from J, the junction contained 2 bases not matched to a gene. The CDR3 runs to 16 residues. CDR3 coding DNA: TGTGCCAGCAGCTTAGCCGCGGGGGGGTCCTACAATGAGCAGTTCTTC. As protein: CASSLAAGGSYNEQFF.

This sequence joins TRBV6-6 and TRBJ1-5; D might be TRBD1 (5 bases). This CDR3 has 12 amino acids. Germline V gene data show CDR1 as MNHNY and CDR2 as SVGAGI (reference sequence). V lost 8 bases to trimming and J lost 6 bases, with 11 bases between them. The CDR3 loop is CASGGTLQPQHF. The CDR3 coding sequence is TGTGCCAGCGGAGGGACCCTTCAGCCCCAGCATTTT.

The chain is built from TRBV6-5 and TRBJ2-3, with TRBD2 matching 7 bases. Trimming at V came to 2 bases and at J to 2 bases, leaving 4 bases not matched to a gene. This CDR3 contains 15 residues. CDR1 MNHEY and CDR2 SVGAGI come from the germline V gene. The CDR3 region is CASSYRLAATDTQYF. CDR3 bases: TGTGCCAGCAGTTACCGGCTAGCGGCCACAGATACGCAGTATTTT.

The CDR3 spells CASSELLRGNTEAFF. The CDR3 coding sequence is TGTGCCAGCAGCGAACTGCTCCGAGGGAACACTGAAGCTTTCTTT. The V gene is TRBV5-5, the J gene TRBJ1-1; D ambiguous. Germline-derived CDR1 and CDR2 are SGHKS and YYEKEE (reference sequence). With 4 bases removed from V and 1 base from J, the gap between germline ends came to 14 bases. The CDR3 length is 15 residues.

This chain joins TRBV27 and TRBJ2-7, with D maybe TRBD2 (6 bases). The germline CDR1 and CDR2 sequences are MNHEY and SMNVEV (reference sequence). CDR3 size: 15 residues. Trimming pared 4 bases from V and 4 bases from J, leaving 17 bases between. This CDR3 is CASSSHSSGGYEQYF. The CDR3 DNA reads as TGTGCCAGCAGTTCGCATTCCAGCGGAGGGTACGAGCAGTACTTC.

The V call is TRBV6-5, the J call TRBJ1-3; 9 bases align to TRBD1. V was clipped by 6 bases and J by 6 bases; unmatched bases: 0. This CDR3 has 12 amino acids. Germline CDR1 and CDR2: MNHEY and SVGAGI. CDR3: CASRQGANTIYF. CDR3 DNA sequence: TGTGCCAGCAGACAGGGGGCAAACACCATATATTTT.

A few counts support this clone. The chain couples TRBV5-8 to TRBJ1-5; a possible D gene is TRBD1 (5 bases). CDR3 length: 15 amino acids. The V end was cut by 1 base, the J end by 7 bases, with 15 bases between. Germline values: CDR1 SGHTS, CDR2 YDEGEE. The CDR3 sequence: CASSLIMGGSQPQHF. The DNA of the CDR3 is TGTGCCAGCAGCTTGATTATGGGGGGGAGCCAGCCCCAGCATTTT.

The CDR3 region has the DNA TGTGCCACCAGCAGACGCGGGGGGGCCGACACAGATACGCAGTATTTT. This encodes CATSRRGGADTDTQYF. The chain couples TRBV15 to TRBJ2-3, with TRBD2 matching over 9 bases. Per the germline V gene, CDR1 is LNHNV and CDR2 is YYDKDF (reference sequence). This CDR3 is 16 amino acids long. After removal of 2 bases from V and 2 bases from J, the junction contained 5 bases not matched to a gene.

The rearrangement links TRBV6-6 to TRBJ1-2; a weak D match, TRBD1 (6 bases). This CDR3 has 12 amino acids. The germline V and J ends were trimmed by 2 bases and 8 bases, with 9 bases remaining between them. From germline, CDR1 is MNHNY and CDR2 SVGAGI (reference sequence). CDR3 coding DNA: TGTGCCAGCAGTTACGGGCAGGGGGGCTACACCTTC. As protein: CASSYGQGGYTF.

By sample share, this clone is medium-sized (0.01 to 0.1%). The CDR3 sequence: CASSTQREVNQPQHF. The CDR3 bases are TGTGCCAGCAGCACCCAGAGGGAGGTCAATCAGCCCCAGCATTTT. The chain carries TRBV6-2 or TRBV6-3 and TRBJ1-5; D unclear. The V end lost 6 bases, the J end lost 3 bases, and 15 bases lay between the germline ends. There are 15 residues in the CDR3. The germline CDR1 and CDR2 sequences are MNHEY and SVGEGT.

The chain is built from TRBV6-1 and TRBJ1-5; D is unclear. The CDR3 totals 16 residues. CDR1 and CDR2 (germline): MNHNS, SASEGT. Trimming pared 3 bases from V and 6 bases from J, leaving 18 bases between. CDR3 coding DNA: TGTGCCAGCAGTGATTATCGCGGTCTAGAGGGTCAGCCCCAGCATTTT. It encodes CASSDYRGLEGQPQHF.